The TCR beta chain described here comes from a study of cytomegalovirus exposure and HLA in healthy donors. Notes on the study in general: The TCR clusters that emerged in the first cohort tended, a later analysis found, to co-occur in the roughly 110 validation repertoires. For most TCR sequences rarity was the rule, although some public TCRs occurred in many donors. Through in vitro validation, three CMV-associated chains were shown to be specific for CMV antigens. The listing of roughly 160 TCR beta chains classed them as cytomegalovirus-associated.

Method: immunoSEQ multiplex PCR; TCRdb's copy keeps in-frame clones and lacks some. The sample lists roughly 220,000 clones, over 70% seen once, with about an eighth in the top ten. As for this clone: Its matching antigen is unknown.

The V end lost 6 bases, the J end lost 6 bases, and 12 bases lay between the germline ends. CDR3 length: 13 amino acids. Per the germline V gene, CDR1 is MNHEY and CDR2 is SVGAGI. This TCR derives from a young woman in good health and CMV-seropositive. This chain joins TRBV6-5 and TRBJ2-1; no definite D call. The sample comprised PBMCs. The CDR3 DNA reads as TGTGCCAGCAGCTTTTTGCCCGGCAATGAGCAGTTCTTC. This translates into CASSFLPGNEQFF.